This T cell receptor beta chain was captured in a study of blood T cells in healthy people across ages. Study-wide findings and caveats: Older age coincided with a roughly linear decline in TCR beta diversity per million T cells. The percentage of naive T cells correlated strongly with TCR beta diversity.

Extraction of total RNA produced a minimum of 5.5 micrograms from each sample. The CDR3 is 14 amino acids. Germline V CDR1 and CDR2: SGHNT, YYREEE (reference sequence). V lost 3 bases and J lost 8, with 12 bases in between. A sample-barcoded 5' primer and a J-beta primer mix were used in a second PCR of roughly 7 to 12 cycles. With 12 random nucleotides, a template-switch adaptor tagged each individual cDNA molecule. TCRdb independently ran MiXCR on the 5' RACE reads; one entry per CDR3 protein. The sample comprises about 1.5 million distinct CDR3 sequences, roughly two fifths of which are singletons, and 4% rests with the top ten. Worth noting for this clonotype: Its cognate antigen is unknown.

This sequence was found in a woman aged 18-29 years in good health. The sample consisted of blood. V and J are TRBV5-4 and TRBJ1-6; D may be TRBD1 (5 bases). The CDR3 loop is CASSSYGGDSPLHF. The CDR3 nucleotides read TGTGCCAGCAGCTCCTACGGGGGGGATTCACCCCTCCACTTT. The full variable domain, with the rest looked up from reference TRBV5-4 and TRBJ1-6, is ETGVTQSPTHLIKTRGQQVTLRCSSQSGHNTVSWYQQALGQGPQFIFQYYREEENGRGNFPPRFSGLQFPNYSSELNVNALELDDSALYLCASSSYGGDSPLHFGNGTRLTVT.